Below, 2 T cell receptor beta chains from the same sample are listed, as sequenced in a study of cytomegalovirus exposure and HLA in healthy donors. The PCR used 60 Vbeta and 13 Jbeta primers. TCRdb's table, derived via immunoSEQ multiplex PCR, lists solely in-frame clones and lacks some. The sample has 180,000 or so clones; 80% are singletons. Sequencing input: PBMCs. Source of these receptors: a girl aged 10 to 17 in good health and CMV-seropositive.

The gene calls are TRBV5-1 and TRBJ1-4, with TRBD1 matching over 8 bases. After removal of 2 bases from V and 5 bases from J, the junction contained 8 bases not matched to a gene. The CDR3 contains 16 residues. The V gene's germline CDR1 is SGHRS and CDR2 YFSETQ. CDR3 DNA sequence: TGCGCCAGCAGCTTACTTTGGACAGGGACAAATGAAAAACTGTTTTTT. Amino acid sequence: CASSLLWTGTNEKLFF.

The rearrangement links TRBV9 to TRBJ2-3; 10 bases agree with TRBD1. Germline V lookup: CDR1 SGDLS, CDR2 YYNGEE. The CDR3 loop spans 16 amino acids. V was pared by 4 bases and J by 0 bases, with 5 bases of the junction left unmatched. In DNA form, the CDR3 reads TGTGCCAGCAGCTCGACAGGGGGCCTAAGCACAGATACGCAGTATTTT. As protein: CASSSTGGLSTDTQYF. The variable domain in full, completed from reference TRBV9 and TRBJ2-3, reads DSGVTQTPKHLITATGQRVTLRCSPRSGDLSVYWYQQSLDQGLQFLIQYYNGEERAKGNILERFSAQQFPDLHSELNLSSLELGDSALYFCASSSTGGLSTDTQYFGPGTRLTVL.